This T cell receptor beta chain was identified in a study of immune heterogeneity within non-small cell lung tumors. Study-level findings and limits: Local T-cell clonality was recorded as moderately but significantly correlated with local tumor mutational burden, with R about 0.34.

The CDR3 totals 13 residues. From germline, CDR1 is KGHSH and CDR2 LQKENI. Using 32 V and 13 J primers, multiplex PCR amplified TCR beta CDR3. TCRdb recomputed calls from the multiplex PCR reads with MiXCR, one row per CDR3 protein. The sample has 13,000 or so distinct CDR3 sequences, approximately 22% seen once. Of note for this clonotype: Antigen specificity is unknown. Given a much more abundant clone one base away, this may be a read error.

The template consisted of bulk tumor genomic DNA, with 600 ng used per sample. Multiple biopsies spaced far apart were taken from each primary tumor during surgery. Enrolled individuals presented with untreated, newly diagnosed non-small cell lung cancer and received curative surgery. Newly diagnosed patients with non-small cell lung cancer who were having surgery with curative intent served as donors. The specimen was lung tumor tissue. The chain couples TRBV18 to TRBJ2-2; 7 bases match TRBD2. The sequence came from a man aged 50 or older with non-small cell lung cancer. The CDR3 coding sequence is TGTACCAGCTCACCGTCACTAGCGACAGAGCTGTTTTTT. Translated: CTSSPSLATELFF.